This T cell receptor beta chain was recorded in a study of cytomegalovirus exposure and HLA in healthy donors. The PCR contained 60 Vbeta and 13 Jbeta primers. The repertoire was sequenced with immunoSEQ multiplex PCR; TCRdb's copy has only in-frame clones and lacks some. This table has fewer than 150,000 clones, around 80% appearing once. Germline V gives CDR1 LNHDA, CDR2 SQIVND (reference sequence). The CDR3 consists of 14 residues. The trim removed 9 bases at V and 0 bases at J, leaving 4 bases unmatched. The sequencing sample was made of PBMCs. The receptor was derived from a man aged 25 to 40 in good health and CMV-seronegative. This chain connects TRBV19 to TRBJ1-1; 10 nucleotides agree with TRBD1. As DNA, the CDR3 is TGTGCCAGCCTGGGACAGGGGCTGAACACTGAAGCTTTCTTT. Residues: CASLGQGLNTEAFF.